The rows below give T cell receptor beta chains drawn from one sample of a study of cytomegalovirus exposure and HLA in healthy donors. Profiled with immunoSEQ multiplex PCR; TCRdb holds only in-frame clones, not every one. This table has more than 200,000 clones, about 85% appearing once. Sequences were obtained from PBMCs. All receptors come from a human donor in good health. CDR3s include the opening cysteine and the closing phenylalanine or tryptophan. Fields, in order: CDR3 protein, CDR3 DNA, V gene, D gene, clone size, J gene. D genes are given only for firm matches. Where a row states a size, it is once, few, many or the class of an expanded clone; other rows omit it.

CASSRGQGATGELFF | TGCGCCAGCAGCAGGGGCCAGGGGGCTACCGGGGAGCTGTTTTTT | TRBV5-1 | TRBD1 | NA | TRBJ2-2
CASSSRDSNLNEAFF | TGTGCCAGCAGCTCCCGGGACAGCAACCTGAATGAAGCTTTCTTT | TRBV13 | TRBD1 | NA | TRBJ1-1
CSVQGPLDSEQYF | TGCAGCGTGCAGGGCCCCTTGGACAGCGAGCAGTACTTC | TRBV29-1 | NA | NA | TRBJ2-7
CASSHRLAGASGANVLTF | TGTGCCAGCAGCCACCGACTAGCGGGAGCCTCTGGGGCCAACGTCCTGACTTTC | TRBV7-8 | TRBD2 | NA | TRBJ2-6
CASSTGSANEKLFF | TGTGCCAGCAGCACAGGGTCGGCTAATGAAAAACTGTTTTTT | TRBV7-9 | NA | NA | TRBJ1-4
CASRVGGGYSNQPQHF | TGTGCCAGCAGGGTAGGTGGGGGCTATAGCAATCAGCCCCAGCATTTT | TRBV27 | NA | NA | TRBJ1-5
CASTAGKLVSYNEQFF | TGTGCCAGCACGGCGGGAAAGTTGGTTTCCTACAATGAGCAGTTCTTC | TRBV7-9 | NA | few | TRBJ2-1
CARSNQRTGNYGYTF | TGTGCCAGAAGCAACCAGAGAACAGGGAACTATGGCTACACCTTC | TRBV5-3 | NA | many | TRBJ1-2
CASSPQGGSRTNYGYTF | TGTGCCAGCAGCCCCCAGGGAGGCAGTAGGACCAACTATGGCTACACCTTC | TRBV7-3 | NA | NA | TRBJ1-2
CAISGGMRGRPINYGYTF | TGTGCCATCAGTGGCGGTATGCGGGGGCGGCCCATTAACTATGGCTACACCTTC | TRBV10-3 | NA | NA | TRBJ1-2
CSVEGREVKFF | TGCAGCGTTGAGGGCAGGGAGGTGAAGTTCTTC | TRBV29-1 | NA | NA | TRBJ2-1
CASSYSFGQGNTEAFF | TGTGCCAGCAGTTACTCGTTTGGGCAGGGAAACACTGAAGCTTTCTTT | TRBV6-5 | NA | NA | TRBJ1-1
CAWSRELGDTQYF | TGTGCCTGGAGTCGGGAGTTGGGAGATACGCAGTATTTT | TRBV30 | NA | NA | TRBJ2-3
CASSSSDSLNQPQHF | TGTGCCAGCAGCTCTTCGGACAGCCTCAATCAGCCCCAGCATTTT | TRBV7-9 | NA | NA | TRBJ1-5
CASNQGGRETQYF | TGTGCCAGCAACCAAGGCGGCCGGGAGACCCAGTACTTC | TRBV28 | NA | once | TRBJ2-5
CASSKQGFGNEQFF | TGTGCCAGCAGCAAACAGGGCTTTGGGAATGAGCAGTTCTTC | TRBV2 | NA | NA | TRBJ2-1
CASSPVLGQPQHF | TGTGCCAGCAGTCCCGTACTGGGCCAGCCCCAGCATTTT | TRBV28 | NA | NA | TRBJ1-5
CASSLALAGAATDTQYF | TGTGCCAGCAGCTTAGCGCTAGCGGGAGCCGCCACAGATACGCAGTATTTT | TRBV7-9 | TRBD2 | few | TRBJ2-3
CAWSVRDNEQFF | TGTGCCTGGAGTGTACGGGACAATGAGCAGTTCTTC | TRBV30 | NA | NA | TRBJ2-1
CASSLILGGGGTEAFF | TGTGCCAGCAGTTTAATTTTGGGGGGGGGTGGCACTGAAGCTTTCTTT | TRBV27 | NA | NA | TRBJ1-1
CASSSQGRVPGTQYF | TGTGCCAGCAGCTCTCAGGGAAGGGTGCCGGGGACCCAGTACTTC | TRBV7-9 | NA | NA | TRBJ2-5
CASSGTGDQMGPQHF | TGTGCCAGCAGCGGGACAGGGGATCAGATGGGGCCCCAGCATTTT | TRBV5-5 | TRBD1 | few | TRBJ1-5
CASSFLRAAYEQYF | TGTGCCAGCAGCTTCCTCAGGGCGGCCTACGAGCAGTACTTC | TRBV5-6 | NA | NA | TRBJ2-7
CASSHARGQSSYEQYF | TGCGCCAGCAGCCATGCCCGCGGTCAGTCCTCCTACGAGCAGTACTTC | TRBV4-1 | NA | few | TRBJ2-7
CASSQKMKGQGSTEAFF | TGCGCCAGCAGTCAGAAAATGAAGGGACAGGGCAGCACTGAAGCTTTCTTT | TRBV23-1 | TRBD1 | NA | TRBJ1-1
CASSLLSRSSYNEQFF | TGTGCCAGCAGCTTACTATCGAGAAGCTCCTACAATGAGCAGTTCTTC | TRBV7-2 | NA | once | TRBJ2-1
CASREEQGPNQPQHF | TGTGCCAGCAGGGAAGAACAGGGCCCCAATCAGCCCCAGCATTTT | TRBV28 | NA | NA | TRBJ1-5
CASSQGGTDTQYF | TGTGCCAGCAGCCAGGGGGGCACAGATACGCAGTATTTT | TRBV28 | TRBD1 | NA | TRBJ2-3
CASSLREVHRTDTQYF | TGTGCCAGCAGTTTACGTGAGGTTCACCGCACAGATACGCAGTATTTT | TRBV28 | NA | NA | TRBJ2-3
CASSPGIQGSYEQYF | TGTGCCAGCTCACCCGGGATACAGGGATCCTACGAGCAGTACTTC | TRBV18 | NA | NA | TRBJ2-7
CASSINRANTEAFF | TGTGCCAGTAGTATAAACAGGGCGAACACTGAAGCTTTCTTT | TRBV19 | NA | NA | TRBJ1-1
CASSQGGFGNTIYF | TGCGCCAGCAGCCAAGGAGGTTTTGGAAACACCATATATTTT | TRBV4-3 | NA | NA | TRBJ1-3
CASRPTGGIEAFF | TGTGCCAGCAGACCGACAGGGGGAATTGAAGCTTTCTTT | TRBV6-5 | TRBD1 | few | TRBJ1-1
CASSEPLTGLTEAFF | TGTGCCAGCAGTGAACCCTTGACAGGGCTTACTGAAGCTTTCTTT | TRBV6-1 | TRBD1 | few | TRBJ1-1
CASSVGRTERETQYF | TGTGCCAGCAGCGTAGGTCGTACGGAGAGGGAGACCCAGTACTTC | TRBV9 | NA | NA | TRBJ2-5
CASSPSSVNEKLFF | TGTGCCAGCTCACCGTCGTCTGTGAATGAAAAACTGTTTTTT | TRBV18 | NA | NA | TRBJ1-4
CASSQVPGLAGQDLYEQYF | TGCGCCAGCAGCCAAGTCCCGGGACTAGCGGGACAAGATCTTTACGAGCAGTACTTC | TRBV4-1 | TRBD2 | NA | TRBJ2-7
CASSLGRPYEQYF | TGTGCCAGCAGCTTAGGGCGCCCCTACGAGCAGTACTTC | TRBV7-3 | NA | once | TRBJ2-7
CASARDSPNYGYTF | TGTGCCAGCGCCAGGGACAGCCCTAACTATGGCTACACCTTC | TRBV27 | TRBD1 | NA | TRBJ1-2
CASWTGWVHSPLHF | TGTGCCAGTTGGACAGGGTGGGTTCATTCACCCCTCCACTTT | TRBV2 | TRBD1 | NA | TRBJ1-6
CAISTDRYTDTQYF | TGTGCCATCAGCACGGACAGATACACAGATACGCAGTATTTT | TRBV10-3 | NA | once | TRBJ2-3
CASSEYGLIYEQYF | TGTGCCAGCAGTGAATATGGACTTATATACGAGCAGTACTTC | TRBV2 | NA | NA | TRBJ2-7
CASSDTWSSGNTIYF | TGTGCCAGCAGCGATACATGGAGCTCTGGAAACACCATATATTTT | TRBV5-5 | NA | NA | TRBJ1-3
CAWSLESAGGWDEQFF | TGTGCCTGGAGTCTTGAATCAGCGGGAGGGTGGGATGAGCAGTTCTTC | TRBV30 | TRBD2 | NA | TRBJ2-1
CASSLGGGNEQFF | TGTGCCAGCAGCTTAGGCGGCGGGAATGAGCAGTTCTTC | TRBV11-3 | NA | NA | TRBJ2-1
CASSLAWANTGELFF | TGCGCCAGCAGCTTGGCTTGGGCAAACACCGGGGAGCTGTTTTTT | TRBV5-1 | NA | NA | TRBJ2-2
CASSGIGGDTQYF | TGTGCCAGCAGTGGGATCGGGGGAGATACGCAGTATTTT | TRBV2 | NA | few | TRBJ2-3
CASSLYGGGTDTQYF | TGCGCCAGCAGCTTGTACGGAGGGGGCACAGATACGCAGTATTTT | TRBV5-1 | NA | once | TRBJ2-3